These T cell receptor beta chains were read from a single sample in a study of cytomegalovirus exposure and HLA in healthy donors. Generated by immunoSEQ multiplex PCR, the TCRdb table keeps only in-frame clones and is missing some. Here the sample spans about 140,000 clones, 80% being singletons. What was sequenced was PBMCs. The origin of the receptors is a man aged 40-50 years in good health and CMV-seronegative. The CDR3 runs from the conserved cysteine through the conserved F or W. D genes are given only for firm matches. The size entry is marked missing in some rows and otherwise reads once, few, many or a size class.

v_gene	abundance	j_gene	len	d_gene	CDR3aa	CDR3nt
TRBV19	-	TRBJ1-5	15	TRBD1	CASSAGQGSNQPQHF	TGTGCCAGTAGTGCCGGACAGGGGAGCAATCAGCCCCAGCATTTT
TRBV14	-	TRBJ1-2	19	-	CASSQDLSGTRNRNYGYTF	TGTGCCAGCAGCCAAGATCTTTCGGGGACACGAAACCGAAACTATGGCTACACCTTC
TRBV7-2	-	TRBJ1-2	16	TRBD1	CASSTGTGNGNYGYTF	TGTGCCAGCAGCACCGGGACAGGGAACGGCAACTATGGCTACACCTTC
TRBV7-8	few	TRBJ2-2	17	TRBD2	CASSFRTSGGGTGELFF	TGTGCCAGCAGCTTCCGGACTAGCGGGGGGGGCACCGGGGAGCTGTTTTTT
TRBV6-4	-	TRBJ2-3	14	TRBD2	CASSDGTSADTQYF	TGTGCCAGCAGTGACGGGACTAGCGCAGATACGCAGTATTTT
TRBV5-1	-	TRBJ2-7	13	TRBD1	CASSPTGGHEQYF	TGCGCCAGCAGCCCAACAGGGGGCCACGAGCAGTACTTC
TRBV6-6	-	TRBJ1-6	15	TRBD1	CASSYFSGTGIPLHF	TGTGCCAGCAGTTACTTCTCCGGGACAGGAATACCCCTCCACTTT
TRBV4-1	-	TRBJ1-3	13	-	CASSLAMGNTIYF	TGCGCCAGCAGCCTGGCCATGGGAAACACCATATATTTT
TRBV15	-	TRBJ2-1	13	TRBD2	CATSTQKGRGQFF	TGTGCCACCAGCACTCAAAAAGGGAGGGGGCAGTTCTTC
TRBV15	-	TRBJ2-2	15	-	CATSSRTDNTGELFF	TGTGCCACCAGCTCACGGACAGATAACACCGGGGAGCTGTTTTTT
TRBV30	-	TRBJ2-4	13	TRBD1	CAWSRQGVDIQYF	TGTGCCTGGAGCCGGCAGGGGGTGGACATTCAGTACTTC
TRBV6-4	few	TRBJ2-7	15	TRBD1	CASSGGTGGLYEQYF	TGTGCCAGCAGTGGAGGGACAGGGGGCCTCTACGAGCAGTACTTC
TRBV4-3	once	TRBJ2-5	16	-	CASSQDPYRGRETQYF	TGCGCCAGCAGCCAAGATCCTTACCGGGGGAGGGAGACCCAGTACTTC
TRBV7-2	-	TRBJ1-3	15	TRBD1	CASSLWVGGGNTIYF	TGTGCCAGCAGCTTATGGGTAGGGGGCGGAAACACCATATATTTT
TRBV9	once	TRBJ1-3	20	TRBD1	CASSVESGQGFSDVRDTIYF	TGTGCCAGCAGCGTAGAATCGGGACAGGGGTTCAGTGATGTACGTGACACCATATATTTT
TRBV7-9	-	TRBJ1-5	15	TRBD1	CASTRSGQGTQPQHF	TGTGCCAGCACCCGTTCGGGACAGGGTACACAGCCCCAGCATTTT
TRBV5-1	-	TRBJ2-7	15	-	CASSLDRDNSYEQYF	TGCGCCAGCAGCTTAGACCGGGACAACTCCTACGAGCAGTACTTC
TRBV9	-	TRBJ2-5	14	-	CASSVSSGQETQYF	TGTGCCAGCAGCGTATCGTCAGGACAAGAGACCCAGTACTTC
TRBV5-5	few	TRBJ2-7	15	TRBD1	CASRPGQGVGYEQYF	TGTGCCAGCAGACCGGGACAGGGAGTGGGCTACGAGCAGTACTTC
TRBV18	-	TRBJ2-2	14	-	CASSPPTSSGELFF	TGTGCCAGCTCACCACCTACTAGCTCCGGGGAGCTGTTTTTT
TRBV5-1	-	TRBJ2-3	15	-	CASSLVGLSSDTQYF	TGCGCCAGCAGCTTGGTCGGGTTGTCATCAGATACGCAGTATTTT
TRBV27	once	TRBJ2-5	14	TRBD1	CASSLGTGLETQYF	TGTGCCAGCAGTTTAGGGACAGGGTTAGAGACCCAGTACTTC
TRBV6-4	-	TRBJ2-7	21	-	CASSDSSQRPPEEFGSYEQYF	TGTGCCAGCAGTGACTCGAGTCAGAGGCCTCCCGAAGAGTTTGGCTCCTACGAGCAGTACTTC
TRBV5-6	-	TRBJ2-1	16	TRBD2	CASSQRLAGGYNEQFF	TGTGCCAGCAGCCAACGACTAGCGGGGGGATACAATGAGCAGTTCTTC
TRBV7-2	-	TRBJ2-3	16	TRBD1	CASSLDRGSATDTQYF	TGTGCCAGCAGCTTAGACAGGGGATCAGCCACAGATACGCAGTATTTT
TRBV5-1	-	TRBJ1-5	14	TRBD1	CASRGDRENQPQHF	TGCGCCAGCAGGGGAGACAGGGAGAATCAGCCCCAGCATTTT
TRBV18	-	TRBJ1-2	15	TRBD1	CASSPETGQGYGYTF	TGTGCCAGCTCACCGGAAACGGGACAGGGCTATGGCTACACCTTC
TRBV5-1	-	TRBJ2-3	19	-	CASSLGGVDSSSRGDTQYF	TGCGCCAGCAGCTTGGGGGGGGTCGACAGTTCCTCCCGAGGGGATACGCAGTATTTT
TRBV9	-	TRBJ1-2	14	TRBD1	CASSVSGQSYGYTF	TGTGCCAGCAGCGTATCGGGACAGAGTTATGGCTACACCTTC
TRBV15	-	TRBJ2-1	16	TRBD2	CATSRPHSGAYNEQFF	TGTGCCACCAGCAGACCGCACAGCGGGGCCTACAATGAGCAGTTCTTC
TRBV27	-	TRBJ1-2	17	TRBD1	CASSTRDRVSPVNGYTF	TGTGCCAGCAGTACCCGGGACAGGGTCTCCCCGGTGAATGGCTACACCTTC
TRBV9	-	TRBJ2-1	18	TRBD2	CASSRLEYSGGLDNEQFF	TGTGCCAGCAGCCGACTGGAATATAGCGGGGGGCTGGACAATGAGCAGTTCTTC
TRBV6-5	few	TRBJ2-6	14	TRBD1	CASSDETGLNVLTF	TGTGCCAGCAGTGACGAGACAGGGCTCAACGTCCTGACTTTC
TRBV6-1	-	TRBJ1-6	13	TRBD1	CASRRTGEGPLHF	TGTGCCAGCAGGAGGACAGGCGAGGGACCCCTCCACTTT
TRBV7-8	-	TRBJ1-1	18	-	CASSLAPMAPRMNTEAFF	TGTGCCAGCAGCTTAGCGCCGATGGCCCCTCGAATGAACACTGAAGCTTTCTTT
TRBV7-2	-	TRBJ1-5	15	-	CASSLHSINNQPQHF	TGTGCCAGCAGCTTACACAGCATAAACAATCAGCCCCAGCATTTT
TRBV18	-	TRBJ1-1	17	TRBD1	CASSPKPQGAMWTEAFF	TGTGCCAGCTCACCAAAGCCCCAGGGGGCGATGTGGACTGAAGCTTTCTTT
TRBV27	-	TRBJ1-3	14	-	CASSFAGSGNTIYF	TGTGCCAGCAGTTTCGCAGGCTCTGGAAACACCATATATTTT
TRBV9	-	TRBJ1-2	14	-	CASSVDRTVYGYTF	TGTGCCAGCAGCGTAGATAGGACTGTATATGGCTACACCTTC
TRBV10-3	-	TRBJ1-4	13	-	CAINREFGEKLFF	TGTGCCATCAACAGGGAGTTCGGAGAAAAACTGTTTTTT
TRBV5-4	-	TRBJ2-5	13	TRBD1	CASSAGQGETQYF	TGTGCCAGCAGCGCTGGACAGGGAGAGACCCAGTACTTC
TRBV6-5	once	TRBJ2-7	11	-	CASSFAYEQYF	TGTGCCAGCAGTTTCGCCTACGAGCAGTACTTC
TRBV30	-	TRBJ1-2	16	TRBD1	CAWILRGGQQNYGYTF	TGTGCCTGGATCCTACGAGGGGGACAGCAAAACTATGGCTACACCTTC
TRBV28	-	TRBJ1-2	13	-	CASRGQINYGYTF	TGTGCCAGCAGGGGACAAATTAACTATGGCTACACCTTC
TRBV2	-	TRBJ1-6	13	-	CASSVQGGSPLHF	TGTGCCAGCAGTGTACAGGGCGGATCACCCCTCCACTTT
TRBV19	-	TRBJ2-3	15	-	CASSMPGTSTDTQYF	TGTGCCAGTAGTATGCCGGGGACTAGCACAGATACGCAGTATTTT
TRBV11-2	-	TRBJ2-7	13	-	CASSLGSSYEQYF	TGTGCCAGCAGCTTAGGGAGCTCCTACGAGCAGTACTTC
TRBV10-3	-	TRBJ1-6	15	TRBD1	CAISTGTGYNSPLHF	TGTGCCATCAGCACCGGGACAGGTTATAATTCCCCCCTCCACTTT
TRBV19	-	TRBJ1-6	14	-	CASRSTGLNSPLHF	TGTGCCAGTAGATCAACAGGGCTGAATTCACCCCTCCACTTT
TRBV25-1	-	TRBJ2-7	14	-	CASSDQGLSYEQYF	TGTGCCAGCAGTGACCAAGGACTGAGCTACGAGCAGTACTTC
TRBV6-5	-	TRBJ2-7	14	TRBD1	CASSQDRGVYEQYF	TGTGCCAGCAGTCAAGACAGGGGAGTCTACGAGCAGTACTTC
TRBV12-5	-	TRBJ1-1	16	-	CASEIPGGRGVTEAFF	TGTGCTAGTGAAATCCCGGGGGGGCGGGGGGTCACTGAAGCTTTCTTT